The 20 T cell receptor beta chains below were found in one sample sequenced in a study of shared clonotypes between healthy human individuals. The table came from immunoSEQ multiplex PCR; TCRdb's copy has only in-frame clones and leaves some out. The data show millions of clones, with 95% seen just once and more than 0.1% held by the top ten. Material: naive CD4+ T cells sorted from blood. Subset indicated: CD45RA+ positively selected. The receptors here all came from a man aged 18 to 29 in good health.

The rearrangement links TRBV2 to TRBJ2-7; D is ambiguous. V shed 1 base and J shed 5 bases, with 6 bases lying between them. This CDR3 has 12 residues. Germline V gene data show CDR1 as SNHLY and CDR2 as FYNNEI. CDR3 bases: TGTGCCAGCAGTGAAGGGTACAACGAGCAGTACTTC. Translating gives CASSEGYNEQYF.

The chain is built from TRBV5-6 and TRBJ1-2, with 10 positions matching TRBD1. The CDR3 extends over 16 amino acids. V was clipped by 4 bases and J by 4 bases; unmatched bases: 10. CDR1 is SGHDT, CDR2 YYEEEE, per germline. The chain's CDR3 is CASSPGTGDAAYGYTF. The CDR3 nucleotides read TGTGCCAGCAGCCCAGGGACAGGGGACGCCGCCTATGGCTACACCTTC.

This clone is a singleton in its sample. The chain links TRBV19 to TRBJ1-6, with D perhaps matching TRBD1 (6 bases). Trimming took off 7 bases at V and 4 bases at J, with 8 bases between the two ends. The V gene's germline CDR1 is LNHDA and CDR2 SQIVND (reference sequence). The CDR3 consists of 13 residues. CDR3 sequence: CASTTGYNSPLHF. The DNA for the CDR3 is TGTGCCAGTACTACAGGGTATAATTCACCCCTCCACTTT.

The genes are TRBV19 and TRBJ2-7, with TRBD2 identical over 8 bases. V lost 5 bases and J lost 3; bases outside the gene matches: 9. The CDR3 covers 15 residues. Germline CDR1 LNHDA, CDR2 SQIVND (reference sequence). In DNA form, the CDR3 reads TGTGCCAGTAGTGATCGGTCCAGCGGGAGCTACGAGCAGTACTTC. It yields the protein CASSDRSSGSYEQYF. The variable domain in full, with the rest retrieved from reference TRBV19 and TRBJ2-7, is DGGITQSPKYLFRKEGQNVTLSCEQNLNHDAMYWYRQDPGQGLRLIYYSQIVNDFQKGDIAEGYSVSREKKESFPLTVTSAQKNPTAFYLCASSDRSSGSYEQYFGPGTRLTVT.

The gene calls are TRBV7-9 and TRBJ2-1; weak D call: TRBD1 (5 bases). The ends were cut back, 2 bases at V and 0 bases at J, with 11 bases in the middle. Germline V gene sequence: CDR1 SEHNR, CDR2 FQNEAQ (reference sequence). The CDR3 contains 16 residues. CDR3 nucleotides: TGTGCCAGCAGCTTAACCAGCACAGGCTCCTACAATGAGCAGTTCTTC. This encodes CASSLTSTGSYNEQFF.

J is TRBJ2-2 and V is TRBV30; D not resolved. V was cut by 1 base and J by 4 bases, with 7 bases left in between. The CDR3 covers 13 residues. The germline V gene has CDR1 GTSNPN and CDR2 SVGIG (reference sequence). CDR3: CAWSAHRTGELFF. CDR3 DNA sequence: TGTGCCTGGAGTGCGCATCGCACCGGGGAGCTGTTTTTT.

The chain combines TRBV5-4 with TRBJ2-5; D is uncertain. Germline V gene lookup returns CDR1 SGHNT and CDR2 YYREEE (reference sequence). The CDR3 is 17 amino acids. V lost 0 bases and J lost 2, with 17 bases in between. CDR3 nucleotides: TGTGCCAGCAGCTTGGATAGCCGGGTCTTTGATCAAGAGACCCAGTACTTC. This encodes CASSLDSRVFDQETQYF.

V and J are TRBV28 and TRBJ2-7; TRBD1 matches 7 bases. J lost 0 bases, V lost 7 bases, and 12 bases had no gene match. Per germline, CDR1 MDHEN and CDR2 SYDVKM. This CDR3 is 16 amino acids long. CDR3 residues: CASTSPGTELSYEQYF. CDR3 coding DNA: TGTGCCAGCACATCCCCCGGGACAGAACTCTCCTACGAGCAGTACTTC.

This chain joins TRBV11-2 and TRBJ2-1; 11 nucleotides align to TRBD2. Looked up from germline, CDR1 is SGHAT and CDR2 is FQNNGV. The CDR3 loop spans 14 amino acids. Trimming at V came to 5 bases and at J to 4 bases, leaving 1 base not matched to a gene. CDR3 region: CASSGLAGYNEQFF. In nucleotides, the CDR3 is TGTGCCAGCAGCGGACTAGCGGGTTACAATGAGCAGTTCTTC.

The chain couples TRBV20-1 to TRBJ2-5; the D is unclear. Germline lookup yields CDR1 DFQATT and CDR2 SNEGSKA (reference sequence). CDR3 size: 11 residues. V was trimmed by 7 bases and J by 1 base, leaving 7 bases between them. The CDR3 loop is CSGFTQETQYF. The CDR3 DNA follows: TGCAGTGGGTTCACCCAAGAGACCCAGTACTTC.

This chain uses TRBV2 with TRBJ1-5, with TRBD1 as a possible D gene (5 bases). There are 15 residues in the CDR3. CDR1 is SNHLY, CDR2 FYNNEI, per germline. The ends were cut back, 4 bases at V and 4 bases at J, with 14 bases in the middle. CDR3 sequence reads: CASSVGGLANQPQHF. CDR3 DNA sequence: TGTGCCAGCAGTGTTGGGGGGTTGGCTAATCAGCCCCAGCATTTT. The entire variable domain, with the rest obtained from reference TRBV2 and TRBJ1-5, is as follows: EPEVTQTPSHQVTQMGQEVILRCVPISNHLYFYWYRQILGQKVEFLVSFYNNEISEKSEIFDDQFSVERPDGSNFTLKIRSTKLEDSAMYFCASSVGGLANQPQHFGDGTRLSIL.

For this clone: Distinct nucleotide sequences in the sample also encode this CDR3. The chain carries TRBV7-2 and TRBJ2-5; unclear D gene. The CDR3 covers 13 residues. Deletions cut 1 base from V and 7 bases from J, with 10 bases between. CDR1 SGHTA and CDR2 FQGNSA come from the germline V gene. The CDR3 nucleotides read TGTGCCAGCAGCTTAGACCAACGCGGGACCCAGTACTTC. This translates into CASSLDQRGTQYF. The full variable domain, with the rest looked up from reference TRBV7-2 and TRBJ2-5, is GAGVSQSPSNKVTEKGKDVELRCDPISGHTALYWYRQSLGQGLEFLIYFQGNSAPDKSGLPSDRFSAERTGGSVSTLTIQRTQQEDSAVYLCASSLDQRGTQYFGPGTRLLVL.

The chain couples TRBV6-5 to TRBJ2-7; 7 bases match TRBD1. J was trimmed by 6 bases and V by 2 bases; bases with no gene match: 13. The CDR3 has 16 residues. Germline V CDR1 and CDR2: MNHEY, SVGAGI. The CDR3, as DNA: TGTGCCAGCAGTTACCGGGACAGTGGGGGCTCAGGCGAGCAGTACTTC. Translated: CASSYRDSGGSGEQYF.

This clone has just one count. The rearrangement joins TRBV2 to TRBJ1-6; TRBD1 matches at 9 bases. With V trimmed by 5 bases and J by 6 bases, 5 bases remained unmatched. The CDR3 runs 15 residues. The V gene's germline CDR1 is SNHLY and CDR2 FYNNEI. CDR3 region: CASSKTTGGNSPLHF. The CDR3 coding sequence is TGTGCCAGCAGTAAAACGACAGGGGGTAATTCACCCCTCCACTTT.

To note about this clone: Other DNA sequences of this sample code for an identical CDR3. The rearrangement links TRBV6-5 to TRBJ2-2; D ambiguous. V lost 6 bases and J 5 bases, leaving 4 bases between the germline ends. Germline CDR1 and CDR2: MNHEY and SVGAGI. This CDR3 region has 11 residues. The CDR3 region has the DNA TGTGCCAGCAGGGGGACCGGGGAGCTGTTTTTT. The encoded protein is CASRGTGELFF.

This sequence joins TRBV6-5 and TRBJ2-7, with D possibly being TRBD1 (5 bases). This CDR3 contains 14 residues. With 5 bases removed from V and 4 bases from J, the gap between germline ends came to 15 bases. Germline CDR1 is MNHEY and CDR2 is SVGAGI. CDR3 sequence: CASSPGRDRYEQYF. CDR3 in DNA: TGTGCCAGCAGTCCCGGCAGGGATCGATACGAGCAGTACTTC.

The table lists this clone with a few counts. The CDR3: CAWSTSGGAYEQYF. The DNA for the CDR3 is TGTGCCTGGAGTACCAGCGGGGGGGCCTACGAGCAGTACTTC. The chain has TRBV30 and TRBJ2-7, with 10 nucleotides matching TRBD2. Germline trimming cut 2 bases from V and 2 bases from J; bases unmatched to any gene: 3. CDR3 length: 14 amino acids. Germline V gene data show CDR1 as GTSNPN and CDR2 as SVGIG (reference sequence).

V is TRBV27 and J is TRBJ2-7; D unclear. Looked up from germline, CDR1 is MNHEY and CDR2 is SMNVEV (reference sequence). The CDR3 is made up of 13 amino acids. Deletions cut 2 bases from V and 4 bases from J, with 9 bases between. CDR3 sequence: CASSLQSGYEQYF. The CDR3 DNA reads as TGTGCCAGCAGTTTACAGTCCGGGTACGAGCAGTACTTC.

The chain employs TRBV4-2 and TRBJ1-1, with D possibly TRBD1 on 5 matching bases. The CDR3 totals 14 residues. The ends were cut back, 0 bases at V and 11 bases at J, with 16 bases in the middle. From germline, CDR1 is LGHNA and CDR2 YNFKEQ. The CDR3 DNA is TGTGCCAGCAGCCAAGATCTACGGGGGACCGGGGCTTTCTTT. It codes for CASSQDLRGTGAFF.

The V call is TRBV19, the J call TRBJ2-2; the D call may be TRBD1 or TRBD2 (5 bases each). Germline CDR1 reads LNHDA; CDR2 reads SQIVND (reference sequence). The length of the CDR3 is 15 residues. Trimming took 3 bases from V and 6 from J, leaving 14 bases between them. The CDR3: CASSIEVGRSGELFF. CDR3 nucleotides: TGTGCCAGTAGTATTGAAGTGGGACGATCCGGGGAGCTGTTTTTT.